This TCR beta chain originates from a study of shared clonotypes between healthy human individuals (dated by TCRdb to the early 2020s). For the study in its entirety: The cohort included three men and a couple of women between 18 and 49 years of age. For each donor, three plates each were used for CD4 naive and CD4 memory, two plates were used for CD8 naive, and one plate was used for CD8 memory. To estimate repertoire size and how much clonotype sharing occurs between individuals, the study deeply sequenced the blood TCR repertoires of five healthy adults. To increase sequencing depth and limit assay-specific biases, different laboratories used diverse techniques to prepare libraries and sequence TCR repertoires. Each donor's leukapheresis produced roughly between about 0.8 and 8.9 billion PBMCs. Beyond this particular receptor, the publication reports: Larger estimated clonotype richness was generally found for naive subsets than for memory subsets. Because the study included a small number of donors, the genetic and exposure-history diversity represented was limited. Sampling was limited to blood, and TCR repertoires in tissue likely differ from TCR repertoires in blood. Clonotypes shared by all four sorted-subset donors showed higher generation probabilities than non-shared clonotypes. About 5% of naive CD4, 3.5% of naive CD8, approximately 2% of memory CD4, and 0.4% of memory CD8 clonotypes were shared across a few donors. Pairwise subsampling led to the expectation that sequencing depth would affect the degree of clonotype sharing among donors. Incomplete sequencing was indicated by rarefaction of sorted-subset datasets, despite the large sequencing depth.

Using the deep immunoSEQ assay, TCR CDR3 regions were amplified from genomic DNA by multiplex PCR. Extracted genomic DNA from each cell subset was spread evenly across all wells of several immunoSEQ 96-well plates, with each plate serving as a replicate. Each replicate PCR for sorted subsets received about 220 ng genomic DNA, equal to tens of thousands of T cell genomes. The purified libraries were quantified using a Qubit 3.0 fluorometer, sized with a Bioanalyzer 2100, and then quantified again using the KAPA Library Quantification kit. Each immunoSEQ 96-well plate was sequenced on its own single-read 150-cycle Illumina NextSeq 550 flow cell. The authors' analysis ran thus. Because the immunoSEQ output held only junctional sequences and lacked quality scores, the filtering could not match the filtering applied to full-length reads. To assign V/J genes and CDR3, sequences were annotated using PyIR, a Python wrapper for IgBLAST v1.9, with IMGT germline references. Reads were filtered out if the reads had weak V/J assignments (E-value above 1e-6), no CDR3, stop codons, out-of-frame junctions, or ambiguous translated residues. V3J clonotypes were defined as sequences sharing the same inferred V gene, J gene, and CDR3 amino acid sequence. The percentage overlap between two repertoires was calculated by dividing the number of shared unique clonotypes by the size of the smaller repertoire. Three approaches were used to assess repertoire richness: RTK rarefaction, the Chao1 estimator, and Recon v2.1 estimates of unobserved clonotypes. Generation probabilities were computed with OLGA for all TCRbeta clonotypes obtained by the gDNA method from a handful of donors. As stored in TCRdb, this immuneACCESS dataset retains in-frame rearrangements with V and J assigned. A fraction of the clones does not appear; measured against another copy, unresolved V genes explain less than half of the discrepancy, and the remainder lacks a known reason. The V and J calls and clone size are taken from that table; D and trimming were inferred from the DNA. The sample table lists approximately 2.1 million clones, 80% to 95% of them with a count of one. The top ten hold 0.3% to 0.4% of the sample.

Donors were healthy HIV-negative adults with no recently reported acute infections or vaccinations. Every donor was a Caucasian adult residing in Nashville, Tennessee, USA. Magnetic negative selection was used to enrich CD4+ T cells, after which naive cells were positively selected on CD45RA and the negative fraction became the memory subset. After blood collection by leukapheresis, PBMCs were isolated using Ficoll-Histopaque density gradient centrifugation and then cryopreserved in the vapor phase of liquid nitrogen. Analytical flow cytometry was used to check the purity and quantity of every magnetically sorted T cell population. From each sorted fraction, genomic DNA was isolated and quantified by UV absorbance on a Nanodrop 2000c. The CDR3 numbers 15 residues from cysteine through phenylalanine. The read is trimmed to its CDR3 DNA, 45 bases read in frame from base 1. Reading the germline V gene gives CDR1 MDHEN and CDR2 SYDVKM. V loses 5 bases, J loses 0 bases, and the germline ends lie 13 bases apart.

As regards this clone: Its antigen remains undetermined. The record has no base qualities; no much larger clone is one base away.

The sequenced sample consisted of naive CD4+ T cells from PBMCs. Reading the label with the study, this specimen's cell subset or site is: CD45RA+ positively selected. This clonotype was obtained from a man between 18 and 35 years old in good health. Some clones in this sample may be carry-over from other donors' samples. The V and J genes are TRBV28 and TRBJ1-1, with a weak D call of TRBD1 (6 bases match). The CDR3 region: CASSRQGGMNTEAFF. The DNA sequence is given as TGTGCCAGCAGTCGACAAGGGGGTATGAACACTGAAGCTTTCTTT.